The entry below describes one T cell receptor beta chain. Losses at the gene ends were 3 bases for V and 5 bases for J; bases not matched to a gene: 4. CDR3 length: 14 amino acids. In germline, CDR1 is KGHSH, CDR2 LQKENI. Treatment of the sample: roughly 18 received Ad26.COV2.S at low or high dose, single or two shots; about 5 received placebo; per-sample allocation not given. It was on day 63 after the first vaccine or placebo injection that samples were taken. An adult donor aged 18-55 years was enrolled in Boston. Vaccine was an Ad26 vector expressing Wuhan-strain SARS-CoV-2 spike. The method was immunoSEQ multiplex PCR; TCRdb's version includes in-frame clones alone and lacks a portion of them. The sample lists some 350,000 clones, 75% to 90% seen once, with 4.5% to 7% in the top ten. This sample is part of a study of Ad26.COV2.S vaccination and SARS-CoV-2 variants. About the study: Once or twice, 56 days apart, Ad26.COV2.S was delivered intramuscularly.

Sequencing used peripheral blood, obtained in a trial of Ad26.COV2.S vaccine versus placebo. The chain combines TRBV18 with TRBJ2-5, with 9 bases lining up with TRBD1. The receptor comes from a person between 18 and 65 years old who received the Ad26.COV2.S COVID-19 vaccine or a placebo. The CDR3, as DNA: TGTGCCAGCTCACCGGACAGGGGAAGGGAGACCCAGTACTTC. Translation: CASSPDRGRETQYF.